This T cell receptor beta chain was observed in a study of T cells in Graves' hyperthyroidism and ophthalmopathy. Germline V lookup: CDR1 ENHRY, CDR2 SYGVKD. CDR3 length: 14 amino acids. Trimming cost V 2 bases and J 2 bases, with 8 bases left between them. General observations from the study: Blood also showed most of the thyroid clonotypes that were expanded above 0.001.

This clonotype was observed at least ten times. Its antigen remains unidentified. In making diagnoses, clinical symptoms, serum thyroxine and TRAb, thyroid ultrasound and orbital computed tomography were all used. When hyperthyroidism was first diagnosed, the blood sample was taken, preceding any ophthalmopathy symptoms. TCR beta CDR3 regions were amplified from RNA. The HTBI primer set drove a first-round RT-PCR of the TCR CDR3. One entry per CDR3 protein results from TCRdb running MiXCR on the multiplex PCR reads. The data contain approximately 370,000 distinct CDR3 sequences, approximately 17% of them seen just once; the ten biggest clones take up around 35%.

The chain is built from TRBV10-3 and TRBJ2-3; D is unclear. Sequencing input: blood. This receptor was taken from a woman aged 25 to 39 with Graves' hyperthyroidism that later progressed to Graves' ophthalmopathy. CDR3 sequence (DNA): TGTGCCATCAGTGAGGGCGGAAACACAGATACGCAGTATTTT. This gives the protein CAISEGGNTDTQYF.